Following are 26 T cell receptor beta chains from one sample sequenced in a study of identical twins. TCRdb redid the calling of the 5' RACE reads with MiXCR, one entry per CDR3 protein. Of just under 550,000 distinct CDR3 sequences detected, around 15% appear once; the ten largest clones hold 0.35% to 0.45%. These data were also reused for a study on yellow fever vaccine responses in identical twins.

Sequencing was carried out using CD4+ T cells sorted from blood. Source of these receptors: a woman younger than 30 in good health.

The chain joins TRBV6-1 to TRBJ2-7, with TRBD2 identical over 11 bases. With V trimmed by 6 bases and J by 3 bases, 4 bases remained unmatched. The germline gives CDR1 MNHNS, CDR2 SASEGT. CDR3 length: 14 amino acids. DNA of the CDR3: TGTGCCAGCAGCATAACTAGCGGGAGCTACGAGCAGTACTTC. This gives the protein CASSITSGSYEQYF.

This clonotype was detected only a few times. The chain combines TRBV20-1 with TRBJ2-7, with 8 bases matching TRBD1. Germline CDR1 and CDR2: DFQATT and SNEGSKA (reference sequence). The CDR3 is 13 amino acids. J gave up 0 bases and V 5 bases, and 3 bases lay outside the gene matches. The CDR3 DNA is TGCAGTGCTGGGGACAGGAACTCCTACGAGCAGTACGTC. Translation gives CSAGDRNSYEQYV.

On this clonotype itself: Germline and junction disagree at one end, which may indicate a read error. The chain combines TRBV28 with TRBJ2-3; TRBD2 matches 8 bases. From germline, CDR1 is MDHEN and CDR2 SYDVKM. The CDR3 consists of 15 residues. CDR3 nucleotides: TGTGCCAGCAGCTATGAACGGACTAGCACAGATATGCAGTATTTT. It specifies CASSYERTSTDMQYF.

This clonotype was seen at least ten times. This chain joins TRBV4-1 and TRBJ1-1; no reliable D call. The CDR3 loop spans 14 amino acids. Trimming removed 6 bases from V and 1 base from J, with 12 bases in between. Germline V gene lookup returns CDR1 MGHRA and CDR2 YSYEKL. CDR3 DNA: TGCGCCAGCAGTCCCGGGCGCGGGAACACTGAAGCTTTCTTT. Translated: CASSPGRGNTEAFF.

The chain uses TRBV7-2 and TRBJ1-5; D remains ambiguous. Trimming removed 3 bases from V and 1 base from J, with 16 bases in between. This CDR3 is built from 17 residues. Germline V gene data show CDR1 as SGHTA and CDR2 as FQGNSA. CDR3 residues: CASSFFPPGESNQPQHF. CDR3 sequence (DNA): TGTGCCAGCAGCTTTTTCCCCCCTGGCGAGAGCAATCAGCCCCAGCATTTT.

The chain carries TRBV14 and TRBJ2-7; D is unresolved. Trimming removed 6 bases at V and 4 bases at J, with 19 bases between. This CDR3 is built from 15 residues. Germline V CDR1 and CDR2: SGHDN, FVKESK. This CDR3 is CASSPRAGAFYEQYV. The CDR3 DNA follows: TGTGCCAGCAGTCCCCGTGCAGGTGCTTTTTACGAGCAGTACGTC.

This clonotype was recorded a few times. This chain links TRBV2 with TRBJ2-2, with 12 bases aligning to TRBD2. J lost 7 bases, V lost 7 bases, and 4 bases had no gene match. CDR3 length: 14 amino acids. CDR1 is SNHLY, CDR2 FYNNEI, per germline. In DNA form, the CDR3 reads TGTGCCAGCACCCAGGGACTAGCGGGCGGGGAGCTGTTTTTT. Its translation: CASTQGLAGGELFF.

V and J are TRBV24-1 and TRBJ2-2; 9 nucleotides match TRBD2. The CDR3 consists of 17 residues. Trimming cost V 5 bases and J 4 bases; bases outside gene matches: 10. Germline V gives CDR1 KGHDR, CDR2 SFDVKD. The CDR3 loop is CATSGPPGLAITGELFF. CDR3 in DNA: TGTGCCACCAGTGGCCCCCCGGGACTAGCCATCACCGGGGAGCTGTTTTTT.

In this sample, this clonotype turned up a few times. This sequence joins TRBV12-3 or TRBV12-4 and TRBJ2-7; tentative D call: TRBD1 (6 bases). V lost 6 bases, J lost 2 bases, and 11 bases lay in between. This CDR3 is built from 13 residues. The CDR3 here is CASRLGAAYEQYF. The CDR3 DNA reads TGTGCCAGCAGACTGGGGGCCGCCTACGAGCAGTACTTC.

V usage is TRBV9 and J usage is TRBJ2-2, with TRBD2 as a possible D gene (6 bases). V was pared by 6 bases and J by 6 bases, with 21 bases between. From germline, CDR1 is SGDLS and CDR2 YYNGEE. This CDR3 is 16 amino acids long. CDR3 bases: TGTGCCAGCACCAATGACCCCGCGGGGCTCGCCGGGGAGCTGTTTTTT. Its protein product is CASTNDPAGLAGELFF.

The chain has TRBV3-1 and TRBJ1-4; D not certain. Trimming cost V 6 bases and J 8 bases, with 13 bases left between them. In germline, CDR1 is LGHDT, CDR2 YNNKEL (reference sequence). The CDR3 has 13 residues. The CDR3 DNA reads as TGTGCCAGCAGGACGGCCGTTGGGGAAAAACTGTTTTTT. It is translated as CASRTAVGEKLFF.

This clonotype has ten or more counts. The gene calls are TRBV12-3 or TRBV12-4 and TRBJ2-3, with D perhaps matching TRBD2 (6 bases). V lost 5 bases and J 3 bases, leaving 15 bases between the germline ends. The CDR3 spans 15 residues. CDR3 DNA: TGTGCCAGCAGTGAGATAGCGGAGGGTACAGATACGCAGTATTTT. The encoded protein is CASSEIAEGTDTQYF.

V is TRBV27 and J is TRBJ1-1, with TRBD1 as a possible D gene (6 bases). The ends were cut back, 10 bases at V and 7 bases at J, with 19 bases in the middle. This CDR3 has 13 residues. Germline CDR1 MNHEY, CDR2 SMNVEV (reference sequence). CDR3 sequence (DNA): TGTGCCACCCCTCCGAGGGGGGGTCTTGAAGCTTTCTTT. This translates into CATPPRGGLEAFF.

This clonotype was counted a few times. V gene TRBV5-1 combines with J gene TRBJ2-7, with D maybe TRBD1 (5 bases). The CDR3 is 12 amino acids. Germline values: CDR1 SGHRS, CDR2 YFSETQ. Trimming removed 3 bases at V and 4 bases at J, with 8 bases between. The CDR3 coding sequence is TGCGCCAGCAGCTCCAGGGATTACGAGCAGTACTTC. Its protein product is CASSSRDYEQYF.

This clonotype was counted a few times. The chain combines TRBV20-1 with TRBJ1-4, with unresolved D. V shed 3 bases and J shed 3 bases, with 8 bases lying between them. CDR1 and CDR2 from the germline V gene are DFQATT and SNEGSKA (reference sequence). CDR3 length: 13 residues. The CDR3, as DNA: TGCAGTGCTAGGATCGGGTCTAATGAAAAACTGTTTTTT. Translation gives CSARIGSNEKLFF.

This clonotype has more than one count but fewer than ten. V usage is TRBV6-1 and J usage is TRBJ1-6; no clear D gene. The CDR3 runs 12 residues. Germline V gives CDR1 MNHNS, CDR2 SASEGT. Trimming pared 7 bases from V and 9 bases from J, leaving 10 bases between. The CDR3 loop reads CASTDTISPLHF. In nucleotides, the CDR3 is TGTGCCAGCACCGACACGATTTCACCCCTCCACTTT.

This sequence joins TRBV25-1 and TRBJ2-3; either TRBD1 or TRBD2 may fit D (5 bases each). The germline V gene encodes CDR1 MGHDK and CDR2 SYGVNS. The V end was cut by 3 bases, the J end by 1 base, with 11 bases between. The CDR3 has 15 amino acids. The CDR3 sequence: CASSDPGRRTDTQYF. DNA of the CDR3: TGTGCCAGCAGTGACCCGGGACGTCGCACAGATACGCAGTATTTT.

The chain couples TRBV6-1 to TRBJ2-2; 10 bases fit TRBD2. This CDR3 has 16 amino acids. The germline CDR1 and CDR2 sequences are MNHNS and SASEGT. After removal of 8 bases from V and 4 bases from J, the junction contained 10 bases not matched to a gene. CDR3 sequence reads: CASGTLSGRFTGELFF. CDR3 in DNA: TGTGCCAGCGGAACCCTTAGCGGGAGGTTCACCGGGGAGCTGTTTTTT.

The CDR3 bases are TGTGCCAGTAGTATAGGCGGTGTCCGTGGCAGCAGTAGCAATCAGCCCCAGCATTTT. Translation: CASSIGGVRGSSSNQPQHF. V usage is TRBV19 and J usage is TRBJ1-5; D unclear. Germline CDR1 LNHDA, CDR2 SQIVND (reference sequence). The CDR3 has 19 amino acids. Trimming removed 1 base at V and 0 bases at J, with 19 bases between.

In its sample, this clonotype was seen a few times. The chain carries TRBV29-1 and TRBJ1-5; tentative D call: TRBD1 (5 bases). CDR3 size: 13 residues. In germline, CDR1 is SQVTM, CDR2 ANQGSEA. The V end was cut by 7 bases, the J end by 6 bases, with 16 bases between. DNA of the CDR3: TGCAGCGGAATTTTAGGGGTAGGTCAGCCCCAGCATTTT. It specifies CSGILGVGQPQHF.

At least ten counts were recorded for this clonotype. This sequence joins TRBV20-1 and TRBJ2-3; 7 bases fit TRBD1. The length of the CDR3 is 12 residues. Trimming cost V 1 base and J 8 bases; bases outside gene matches: 3. Germline CDR1 reads DFQATT; CDR2 reads SNEGSKA (reference sequence). Here the CDR3 reads CSARGRQGTQYF. CDR3 coding DNA: TGCAGTGCTAGAGGGAGACAGGGTACGCAGTATTTT.

This clonotype has a handful of counts. J is TRBJ2-5 and V is TRBV5-1, with D possibly being TRBD1 (6 bases). The V gene lost 4 bases and the J gene lost 1 base, with 8 bases spanning the gap. Germline CDR1 SGHRS, CDR2 YFSETQ. The CDR3 runs to 13 residues. In DNA form, the CDR3 reads TGCGCCAGCAGCCGGACAGCCCAAGAGACCCAGTACTTC. Protein product: CASSRTAQETQYF.

The chain is built from TRBV19 and TRBJ2-5, with TRBD1 identical over 7 bases. With 4 bases clipped from V and 2 bases from J, the junction kept 7 bases outside the gene matches. The CDR3 totals 15 residues. Germline lookup yields CDR1 LNHDA and CDR2 SQIVND (reference sequence). The CDR3 loop is CASSKGTAPQETQYF. CDR3 bases: TGTGCCAGTAGTAAAGGGACAGCGCCACAAGAGACCCAGTACTTC.

The CDR3 nucleotides are TGTGCCAGCAGATTAACGGGTTCAGAAGCTTTCTTT. This translates into CASRLTGSEAFF. The rearrangement joins TRBV7-9 to TRBJ1-1; D remains unclear. Trimming pared 6 bases from V and 8 bases from J, leaving 13 bases between. The CDR3 totals 12 residues. CDR1 and CDR2 (germline): SEHNR, FQNEAQ (reference sequence).

In this sample, this clonotype turned up many times. J is TRBJ2-1 and V is TRBV5-1; TRBD2 matches 11 bases. Germline assignment: CDR1 SGHRS and CDR2 YFSETQ. The J segment lost 0 bases and the V segment lost 3 bases, leaving 5 bases of the junction unmatched. The CDR3 contains 17 residues. The CDR3 loop is CASSSGLAGSSYNEQFF. The CDR3 DNA sequence: TGCGCCAGCAGCTCCGGACTAGCGGGCAGCTCCTACAATGAGCAGTTCTTC.

This clonotype was detected a few times. V gene TRBV5-5 combines with J gene TRBJ1-1; TRBD1 aligns across 8 bases. J lost 5 bases, V lost 6 bases, and 9 bases had no gene match. Per the germline V gene, CDR1 is SGHKS and CDR2 is YYEKEE (reference sequence). The CDR3 runs to 14 residues. In DNA form, the CDR3 reads TGTGCCAGCACTTGGACAGGGCGGGGAACTGAAGCTTTCTTT. Translated: CASTWTGRGTEAFF.